The TCR beta chain under discussion was sequenced for a study of regulatory T cells in long-lasting Graves disease. HTBI primers from iRepertoire and Arm-PCR of CDR3 regions yielded the TCR beta libraries. TCRdb used MiXCR to reprocess the multiplex PCR reads, holding one entry per CDR3 protein. The table includes 430,000 or so distinct CDR3 sequences, over 20% detected once. Time point noted: persistent/refractory GD, antithyroid drugs over 5 years with positive TRAb. There was RNA extracted from PBMCs, and the TCR library was made from it. Germline-derived CDR1 and CDR2 are SEHNR and FQNEAQ (reference sequence). The CDR3 runs 16 residues. The V and J ends lost 1 base and 4 bases respectively, with 17 bases between them.

The chain carries TRBV7-9 and TRBJ2-7, with D possibly matching TRBD2 (6 bases). The clonotype was recovered from a female donor with Graves disease. Sequencing used peripheral blood mononuclear cells (PBMCs), obtained when the disease was refractory, from a patient treated with antithyroid drugs. The CDR3, as DNA: TGTGCCAGCAGCTTAGACCGGGGGTTAGACGAGTACGAGCAGTACTTC. This translates into CASSLDRGLDEYEQYF.